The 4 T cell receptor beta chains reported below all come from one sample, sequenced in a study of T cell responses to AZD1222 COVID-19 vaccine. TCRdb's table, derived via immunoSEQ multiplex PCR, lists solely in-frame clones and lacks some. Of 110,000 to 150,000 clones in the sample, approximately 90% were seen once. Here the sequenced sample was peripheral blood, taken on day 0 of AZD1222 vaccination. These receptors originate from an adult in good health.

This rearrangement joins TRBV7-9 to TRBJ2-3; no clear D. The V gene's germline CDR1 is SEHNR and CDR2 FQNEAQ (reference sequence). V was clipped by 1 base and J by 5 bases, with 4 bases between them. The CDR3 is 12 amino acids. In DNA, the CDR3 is TGTGCCAGCAGCTTAGATGGAGATACGCAGTATTTT. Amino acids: CASSLDGDTQYF.

The CDR3 reads CASSLVGTGLYEQYF. In nucleotides, the CDR3 is TGTGCCAGCAGTTTAGTGGGGACAGGCCTCTACGAGCAGTACTTC. This chain links TRBV27 with TRBJ2-7; TRBD1 matches at 8 bases. V lost 2 bases to trimming and J lost 3 bases; unmatched junction nucleotides: 6. The V gene's germline CDR1 is MNHEY and CDR2 SMNVEV (reference sequence). The CDR3 totals 15 residues.

CDR3: CASGLYGGAGGTEAFF. CDR3 nucleotides: TGTGCTAGTGGTTTGTACGGGGGGGCTGGAGGCACTGAAGCTTTCTTT. The V and J genes are TRBV12-5 and TRBJ1-1, with a tentative D call TRBD1 (6 bases). Per the germline V gene, CDR1 is LGHNT and CDR2 is FRNRAP. The CDR3 loop spans 16 amino acids. Trimming left V 2 bases short and J 4 bases short, with 17 bases between.

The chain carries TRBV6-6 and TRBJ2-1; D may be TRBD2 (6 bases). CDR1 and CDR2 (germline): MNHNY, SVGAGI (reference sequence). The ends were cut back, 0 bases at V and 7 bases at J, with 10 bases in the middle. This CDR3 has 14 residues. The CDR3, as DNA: TGTGCCAGCAGTTACTCGAGGACTAAAAATGAGCAGTTCTTC. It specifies CASSYSRTKNEQFF.